This entry describes one T cell receptor beta chain. Its antigen is still unknown. This entry comes from a study of OX40 agonist ivuxolimab in advanced cancers. Study as a whole: Those treated in dose escalation had hepatocellular carcinoma, melanoma, renal cell cancer or head and neck cancer.

CDR1 SGHDT and CDR2 YYEEEE come from the germline V gene. Trimming took off 0 bases at V and 3 bases at J, with 7 bases between the two ends. This CDR3 comprises 13 residues. Overall study results and limits: CD4+ and CD8+ T cells in blood underwent clonal expansion by week 6 at 0.1 to 3.0 mg/kg.

It was autoimmune disease history or systemic immunosuppression that excluded patients. Profiling relied on immunoSEQ multiplex PCR, and the TCRdb table lists in-frame clones only, not all of them. The sample shows about 22,000 clones, roughly 86% of them seen only once. The J gene is TRBJ2-7, the V gene TRBV5-6; either TRBD1 or TRBD2 may supply D (5 bases each). This sample comprised CD4+ or CD8+ T cells sorted from blood, obtained in a trial of the OX40 agonist ivuxolimab. This TCR derives from an adult with an advanced solid tumor such as melanoma, head and neck, liver or kidney cancer. CDR3 DNA: TGTGCCAGCAGCTTGGGTGGGGGCTACGAGCAGTACTTC. Its translation: CASSLGGGYEQYF.